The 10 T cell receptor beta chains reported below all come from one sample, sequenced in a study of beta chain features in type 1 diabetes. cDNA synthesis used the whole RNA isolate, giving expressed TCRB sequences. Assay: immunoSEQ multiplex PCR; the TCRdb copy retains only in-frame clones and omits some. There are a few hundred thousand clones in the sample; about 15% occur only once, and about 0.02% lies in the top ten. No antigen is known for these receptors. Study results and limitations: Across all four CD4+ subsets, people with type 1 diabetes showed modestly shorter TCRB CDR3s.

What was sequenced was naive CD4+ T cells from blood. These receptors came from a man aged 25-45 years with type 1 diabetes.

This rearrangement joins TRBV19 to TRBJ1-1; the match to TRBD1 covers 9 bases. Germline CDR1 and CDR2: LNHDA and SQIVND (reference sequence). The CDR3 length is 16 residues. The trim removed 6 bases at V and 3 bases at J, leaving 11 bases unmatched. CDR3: CASRVPGQGRDTEAFF. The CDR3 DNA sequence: TGTGCCAGTAGAGTCCCGGGACAGGGCAGGGACACTGAAGCTTTCTTT.

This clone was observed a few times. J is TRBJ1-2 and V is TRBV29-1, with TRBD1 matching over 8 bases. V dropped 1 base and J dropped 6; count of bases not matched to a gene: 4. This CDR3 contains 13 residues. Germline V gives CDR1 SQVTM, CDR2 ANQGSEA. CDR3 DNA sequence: TGCAGCGTTGAAGGGACAGGGATTGATGGCTACACCTTC. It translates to CSVEGTGIDGYTF. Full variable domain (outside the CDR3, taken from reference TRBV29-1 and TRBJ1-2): SAVISQKPSRDICQRGTSLTIQCQVDSQVTMMFWYRQQPGQSLTLIATANQGSEATYESGFVIDKFPISRPNLTFSTLTVSNMSPEDSSIYLCSVEGTGIDGYTFGSGTRLTVV.

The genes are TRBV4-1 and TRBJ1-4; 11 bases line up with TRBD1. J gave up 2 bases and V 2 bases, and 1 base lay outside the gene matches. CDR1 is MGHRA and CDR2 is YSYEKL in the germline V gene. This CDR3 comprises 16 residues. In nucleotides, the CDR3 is TGCGCCAGCAGCCAACGGACAGGGGGCACTAATGAAAAACTGTTTTTT. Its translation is CASSQRTGGTNEKLFF.

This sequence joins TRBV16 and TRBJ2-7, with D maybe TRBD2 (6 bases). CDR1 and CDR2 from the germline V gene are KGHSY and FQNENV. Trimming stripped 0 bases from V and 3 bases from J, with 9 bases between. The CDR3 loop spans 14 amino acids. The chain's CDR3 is CASSQSRGLYEQYF. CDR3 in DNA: TGTGCCAGCAGCCAATCGCGGGGCCTCTACGAGCAGTACTTC.

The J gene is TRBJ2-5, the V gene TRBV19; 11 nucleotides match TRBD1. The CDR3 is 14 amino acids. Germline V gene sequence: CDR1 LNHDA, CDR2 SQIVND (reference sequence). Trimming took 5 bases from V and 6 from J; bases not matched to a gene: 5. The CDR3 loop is CASSEDRGLKTQYF. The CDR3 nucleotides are TGTGCCAGTAGTGAGGACAGGGGGCTAAAGACCCAGTACTTC.

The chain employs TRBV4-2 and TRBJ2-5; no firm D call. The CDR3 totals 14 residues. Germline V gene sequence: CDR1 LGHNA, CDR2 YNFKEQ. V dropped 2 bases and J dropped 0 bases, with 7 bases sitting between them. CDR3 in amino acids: CASSQIRDQETQYF. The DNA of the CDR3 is TGTGCCAGCAGCCAAATACGGGACCAAGAGACCCAGTACTTC.

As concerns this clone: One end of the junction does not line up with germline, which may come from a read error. CDR3: CASSYSGGKLFF. CDR3 DNA: TGTGCCAGCAGCTACTCAGGGGGAAAACTGTTTTTT. The chain is built from TRBV6-5 and TRBJ1-4, with 7 bases fitting TRBD1. Germline V gives CDR1 MNHEY, CDR2 SVGAGI. This CDR3 spans 12 amino acids.

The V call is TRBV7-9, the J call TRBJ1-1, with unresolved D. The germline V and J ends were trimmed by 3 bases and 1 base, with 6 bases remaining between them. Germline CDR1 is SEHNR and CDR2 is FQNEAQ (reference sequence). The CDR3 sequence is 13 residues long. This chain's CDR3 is CASSFVGNTEAFF. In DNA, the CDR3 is TGTGCCAGCAGCTTCGTCGGGAACACTGAAGCTTTCTTT.

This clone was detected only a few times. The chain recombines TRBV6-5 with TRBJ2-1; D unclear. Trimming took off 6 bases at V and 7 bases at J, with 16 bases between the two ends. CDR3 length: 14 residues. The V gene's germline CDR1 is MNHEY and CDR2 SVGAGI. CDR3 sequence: CASSRNPKRNEQFF. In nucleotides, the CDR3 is TGTGCCAGCAGCCGAAACCCAAAGAGGAATGAGCAGTTCTTC.

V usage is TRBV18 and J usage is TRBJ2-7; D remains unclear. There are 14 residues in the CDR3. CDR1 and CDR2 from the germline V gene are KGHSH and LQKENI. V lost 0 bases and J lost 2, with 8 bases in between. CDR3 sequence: CASSPPGIPYEQYF. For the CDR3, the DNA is TGTGCCAGCTCACCACCGGGCATCCCCTACGAGCAGTACTTC.